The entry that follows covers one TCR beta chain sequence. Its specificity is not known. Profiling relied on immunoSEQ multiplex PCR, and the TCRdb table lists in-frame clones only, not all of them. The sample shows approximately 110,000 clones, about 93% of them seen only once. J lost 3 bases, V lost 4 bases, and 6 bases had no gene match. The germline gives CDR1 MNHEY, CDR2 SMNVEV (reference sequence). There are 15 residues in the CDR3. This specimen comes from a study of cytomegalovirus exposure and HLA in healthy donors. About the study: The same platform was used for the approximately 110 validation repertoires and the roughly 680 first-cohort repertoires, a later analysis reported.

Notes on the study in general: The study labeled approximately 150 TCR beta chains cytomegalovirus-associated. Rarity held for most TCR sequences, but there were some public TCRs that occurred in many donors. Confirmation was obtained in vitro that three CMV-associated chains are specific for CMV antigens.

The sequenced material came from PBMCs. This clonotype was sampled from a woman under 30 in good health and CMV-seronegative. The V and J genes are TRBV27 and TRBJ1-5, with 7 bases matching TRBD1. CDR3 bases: TGTGCCAGCAGTTCCCGGGACAGATACAATCAGCCCCAGCATTTT. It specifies CASSSRDRYNQPQHF.